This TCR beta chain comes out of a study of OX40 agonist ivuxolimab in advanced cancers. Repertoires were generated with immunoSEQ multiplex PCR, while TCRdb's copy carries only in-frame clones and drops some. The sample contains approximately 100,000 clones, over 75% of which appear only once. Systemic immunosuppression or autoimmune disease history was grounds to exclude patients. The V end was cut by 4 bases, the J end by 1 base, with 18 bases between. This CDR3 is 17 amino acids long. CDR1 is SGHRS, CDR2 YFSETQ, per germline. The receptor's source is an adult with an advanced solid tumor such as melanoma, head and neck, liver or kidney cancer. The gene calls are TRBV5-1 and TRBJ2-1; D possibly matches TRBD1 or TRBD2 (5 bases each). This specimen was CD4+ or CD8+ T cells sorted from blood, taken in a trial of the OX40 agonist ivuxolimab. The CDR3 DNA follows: TGCGCCAGCAGCAAAGATCAGGGACCAAGTTCCTACAATGAGCAGTTCTTC. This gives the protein CASSKDQGPSSYNEQFF.